Presented here are 8 T cell receptor beta chains from one specimen sequenced in a study of T cells after yellow fever vaccination. MiXCR, applied by TCRdb to the 5' RACE reads, yields one record per CDR3 protein. The table has 200,000 to 250,000 distinct CDR3 sequences, about 3% seen once; the top ten hold around 3%. Specimen: CD4+ T cells sorted from PBMCs, collected 10 days after the yellow fever booster vaccination. These receptors were collected from a man aged 18 to 30 who received the YFV17D yellow fever vaccine.

The CDR3: CASSFKTGSGTDTQYF. The CDR3 DNA is TGCGCCAGCAGCTTCAAGACAGGCTCGGGCACAGATACGCAGTATTTT. The rearrangement joins TRBV5-1 to TRBJ2-3, with a tentative D call TRBD1 (6 bases). Trimming removed 2 bases from V and 1 base from J, with 14 bases in between. CDR1 SGHRS and CDR2 YFSETQ come from the germline V gene. This CDR3 comprises 16 residues. Full variable domain (missing parts from reference TRBV5-1 and TRBJ2-3): KAGVTQTPRYLIKTRGQQVTLSCSPISGHRSVSWYQQTPGQGLQFLFEYFSETQRNKGNFPGRFSGRQFSNSRSEMNVSTLELGDSALYLCASSFKTGSGTDTQYFGPGTRLTVL.

V and J are TRBV28 and TRBJ2-5, with a weak D call TRBD1 (5 bases). The CDR3 sequence is 13 residues long. Trimming removed 7 bases from V and 4 bases from J, with 13 bases in between. Looked up from germline, CDR1 is MDHEN and CDR2 is SYDVKM. The CDR3 protein is CASTSNRRETQYF. The CDR3 region has the DNA TGTGCCAGCACATCCAACAGGCGAGAGACCCAGTACTTC.

At least ten counts were recorded for this clonotype. The chain joins TRBV3-1 to TRBJ1-5; a possible D gene is TRBD1 (6 bases). The CDR3 is 14 amino acids. CDR1 LGHDT and CDR2 YNNKEL come from the germline V gene (reference sequence). V lost 2 bases and J lost 5, with 10 bases in between. The CDR3 DNA follows: TGTGCCAGCAGCCAATCGGACAGTGATCAGCCCCAGCATTTT. It translates to CASSQSDSDQPQHF.

This clonotype was seen ten or more times. This rearrangement joins TRBV7-3 to TRBJ1-1; TRBD1 is a possible D gene (6 bases). The CDR3 covers 13 residues. The V and J ends lost 4 bases and 3 bases respectively, with 9 bases between them. Looked up from germline, CDR1 is SGHTA and CDR2 is FQGTGA. CDR3 amino acids: CASSWGRDTEAFF. CDR3 DNA: TGTGCCAGCAGCTGGGGGCGGGACACTGAAGCTTTCTTT.

This clonotype was found a few times. This rearrangement joins TRBV27 to TRBJ1-6; 8 bases are shared with TRBD1. V lost 4 bases to trimming and J lost 6 bases; unmatched junction nucleotides: 8. The CDR3 is 16 amino acids. Germline assignment: CDR1 MNHEY and CDR2 SMNVEV (reference sequence). The chain's CDR3 is CASSSPGQGSNSPLHF. DNA of the CDR3: TGTGCCAGCAGTTCCCCTGGACAGGGCTCTAATTCACCCCTCCACTTT.

This clonotype was observed a handful of times. The chain carries TRBV18 and TRBJ2-7; 7 bases match TRBD1. The V and J ends lost 4 bases and 5 bases, in that order; junction bases with no gene match: 8. The CDR3 runs to 14 residues. Germline assignment: CDR1 KGHSH and CDR2 LQKENI. CDR3 DNA: TGTGCCAGCTCACACAGACAGGGTACGAACGAGCAGTACTTC. Translated: CASSHRQGTNEQYF.

This clonotype was recorded at least ten times. V gene TRBV7-3 combines with J gene TRBJ2-1; 9 nucleotides align to TRBD2. Unmatched junction bases numbered 8, after V lost 4 bases and J lost 10 bases. CDR1 is SGHTA, CDR2 FQGTGA, per germline. The CDR3 runs to 14 residues. CDR3 nucleotide sequence: TGTGCCAGCAGCTCCAGCGGGAGGCGGAGCGAGCAGTTCTTC. It encodes CASSSSGRRSEQFF.

The table lists this clonotype with many counts. The genes are TRBV18 and TRBJ1-2; 7 bases fit TRBD1. This CDR3 contains 15 residues. Germline loops: CDR1 KGHSH, CDR2 LQKENI. The J segment lost 3 bases and the V segment lost 3 bases, leaving 7 bases of the junction unmatched. In DNA, the CDR3 is TGTGCCAGCTCACCGGGGAGACAGGGAGACTATGGCTACACCTTC. Residues: CASSPGRQGDYGYTF.